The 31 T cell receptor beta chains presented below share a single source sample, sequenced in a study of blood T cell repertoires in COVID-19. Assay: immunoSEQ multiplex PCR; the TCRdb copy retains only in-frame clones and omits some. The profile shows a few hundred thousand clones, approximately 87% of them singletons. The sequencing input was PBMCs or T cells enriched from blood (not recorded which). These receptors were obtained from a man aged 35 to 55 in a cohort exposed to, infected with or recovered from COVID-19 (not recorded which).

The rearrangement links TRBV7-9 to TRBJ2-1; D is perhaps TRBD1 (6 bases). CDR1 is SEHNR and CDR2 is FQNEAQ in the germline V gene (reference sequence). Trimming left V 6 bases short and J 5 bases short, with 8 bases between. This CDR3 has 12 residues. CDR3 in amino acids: CASSRDNNEQFF. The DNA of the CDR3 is TGTGCCAGCAGTCGGGACAACAATGAGCAGTTCTTC.

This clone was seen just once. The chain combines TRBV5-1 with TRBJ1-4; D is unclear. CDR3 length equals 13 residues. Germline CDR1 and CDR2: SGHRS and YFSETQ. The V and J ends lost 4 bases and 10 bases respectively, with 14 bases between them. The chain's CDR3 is CASSPLDAVKLFF. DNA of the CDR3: TGCGCCAGCAGCCCCCTAGACGCGGTAAAACTGTTTTTT.

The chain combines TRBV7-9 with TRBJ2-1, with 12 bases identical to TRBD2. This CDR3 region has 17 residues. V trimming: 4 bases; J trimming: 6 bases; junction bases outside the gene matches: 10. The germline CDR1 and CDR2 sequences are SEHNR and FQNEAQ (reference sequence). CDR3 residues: CASSSRSASGRANEQFF. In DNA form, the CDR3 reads TGTGCCAGCAGCTCCCGATCGGCTAGCGGGAGGGCCAATGAGCAGTTCTTC.

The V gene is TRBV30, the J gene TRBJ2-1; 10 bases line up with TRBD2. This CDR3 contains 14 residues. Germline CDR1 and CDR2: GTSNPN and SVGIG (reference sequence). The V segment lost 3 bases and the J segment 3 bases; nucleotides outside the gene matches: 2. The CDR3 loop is CAWSPSGSYNEQFF. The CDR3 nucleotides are TGTGCCTGGAGCCCTAGCGGGAGCTACAATGAGCAGTTCTTC.

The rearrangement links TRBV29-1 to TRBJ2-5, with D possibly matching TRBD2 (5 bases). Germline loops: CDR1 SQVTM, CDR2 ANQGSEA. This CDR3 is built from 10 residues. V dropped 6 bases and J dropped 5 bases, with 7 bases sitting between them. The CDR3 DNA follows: TGCAGCGTAGCGGAGGAGACCCAGTACTTC. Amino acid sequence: CSVAEETQYF.

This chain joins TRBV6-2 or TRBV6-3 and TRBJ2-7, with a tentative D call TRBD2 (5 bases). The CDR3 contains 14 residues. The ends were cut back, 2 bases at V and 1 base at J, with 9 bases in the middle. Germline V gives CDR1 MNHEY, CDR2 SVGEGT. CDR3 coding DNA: TGTGCCAGCAGTTACGGGCGGGTGTCCTACGAGCAGTACTTC. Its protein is CASSYGRVSYEQYF.

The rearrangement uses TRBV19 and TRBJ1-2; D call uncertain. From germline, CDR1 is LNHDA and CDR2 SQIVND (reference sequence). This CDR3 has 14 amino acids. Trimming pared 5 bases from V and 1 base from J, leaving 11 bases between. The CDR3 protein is CASSPQENNYGYTF. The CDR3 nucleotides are TGTGCCAGTAGTCCGCAGGAAAATAACTATGGCTACACCTTC.

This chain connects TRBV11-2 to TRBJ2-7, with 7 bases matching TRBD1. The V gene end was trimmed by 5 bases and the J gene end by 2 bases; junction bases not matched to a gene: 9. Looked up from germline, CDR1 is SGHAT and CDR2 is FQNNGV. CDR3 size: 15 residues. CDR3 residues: CASSIGQASTYEQYF. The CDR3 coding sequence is TGTGCCAGCAGCATTGGACAGGCTAGTACCTACGAGCAGTACTTC.

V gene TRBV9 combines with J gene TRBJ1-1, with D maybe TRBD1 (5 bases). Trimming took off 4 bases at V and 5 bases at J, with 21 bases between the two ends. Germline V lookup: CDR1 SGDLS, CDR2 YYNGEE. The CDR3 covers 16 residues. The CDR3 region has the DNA TGTGCCAGCAGCCCCAACATAGGGACGGGGGGGACTGAAGCTTTCTTT. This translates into CASSPNIGTGGTEAFF.

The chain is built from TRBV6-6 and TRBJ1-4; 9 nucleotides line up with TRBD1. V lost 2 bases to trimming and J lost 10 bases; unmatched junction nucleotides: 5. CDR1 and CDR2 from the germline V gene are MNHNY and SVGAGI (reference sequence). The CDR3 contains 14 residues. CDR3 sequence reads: CASSYDPGQGKLFF. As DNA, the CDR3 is TGTGCCAGCAGTTACGATCCGGGACAGGGAAAACTGTTTTTT.

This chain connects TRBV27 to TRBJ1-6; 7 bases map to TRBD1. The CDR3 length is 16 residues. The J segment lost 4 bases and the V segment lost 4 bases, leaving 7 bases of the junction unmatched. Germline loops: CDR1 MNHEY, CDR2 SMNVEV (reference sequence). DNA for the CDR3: TGTGCCAGCAGTTACCGGGACAGACGATATAATTCACCCCTCCACTTT. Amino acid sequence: CASSYRDRRYNSPLHF.

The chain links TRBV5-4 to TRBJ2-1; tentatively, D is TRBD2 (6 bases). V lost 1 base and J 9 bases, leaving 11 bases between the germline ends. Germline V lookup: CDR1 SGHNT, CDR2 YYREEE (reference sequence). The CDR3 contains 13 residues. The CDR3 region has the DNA TGTGCCAGCAGCTTGATCGGGGGAGGTGAGCAGTTCTTC. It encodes CASSLIGGGEQFF. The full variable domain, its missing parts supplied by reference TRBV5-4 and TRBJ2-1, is ETGVTQSPTHLIKTRGQQVTLRCSSQSGHNTVSWYQQALGQGPQFIFQYYREEENGRGNFPPRFSGLQFPNYSSELNVNALELDDSALYLCASSLIGGGEQFFGPGTRLTVL.

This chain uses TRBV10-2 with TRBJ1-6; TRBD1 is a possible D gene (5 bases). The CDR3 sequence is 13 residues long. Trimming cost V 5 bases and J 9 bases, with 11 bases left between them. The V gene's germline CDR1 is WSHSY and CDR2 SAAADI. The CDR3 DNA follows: TGCGCCAGCAGTCCGACAGCGGGTTCACCCCTCCACTTT. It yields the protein CASSPTAGSPLHF.

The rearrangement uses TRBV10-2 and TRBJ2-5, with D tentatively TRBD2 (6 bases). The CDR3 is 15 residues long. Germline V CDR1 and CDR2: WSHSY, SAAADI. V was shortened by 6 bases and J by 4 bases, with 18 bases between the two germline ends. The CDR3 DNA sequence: TGCGCCAGCAGATTGGAGGGAGCGGGTGGAGAGACCCAGTACTTC. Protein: CASRLEGAGGETQYF.

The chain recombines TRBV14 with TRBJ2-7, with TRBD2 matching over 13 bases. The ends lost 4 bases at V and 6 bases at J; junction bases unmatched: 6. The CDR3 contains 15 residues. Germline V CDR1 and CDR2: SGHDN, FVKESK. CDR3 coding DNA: TGTGCCAGCAGCCGAGGACTAGCGGGAGTACCCGAGCAGTACTTC. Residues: CASSRGLAGVPEQYF. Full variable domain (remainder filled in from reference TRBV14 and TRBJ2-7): EAGVTQFPSHSVIEKGQTVTLRCDPISGHDNLYWYRRVMGKEIKFLLHFVKESKQDESGMPNNRFLAERTGGTYSTLKVQPAELEDSGVYFCASSRGLAGVPEQYFGPGTRLTVT.

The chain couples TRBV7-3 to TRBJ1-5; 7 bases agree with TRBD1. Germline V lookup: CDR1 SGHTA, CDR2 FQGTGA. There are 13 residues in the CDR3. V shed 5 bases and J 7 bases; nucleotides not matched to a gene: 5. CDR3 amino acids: CASSTQQGQPQHF. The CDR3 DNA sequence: TGTGCCAGCAGCACACAACAGGGGCAGCCCCAGCATTTT.

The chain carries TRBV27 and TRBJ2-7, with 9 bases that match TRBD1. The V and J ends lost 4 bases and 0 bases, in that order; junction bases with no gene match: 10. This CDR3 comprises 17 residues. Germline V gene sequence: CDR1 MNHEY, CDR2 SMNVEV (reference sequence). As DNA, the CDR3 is TGTGCCAGCAGTTCAATCCGACAGGGGGTCGCCTCCTACGAGCAGTACTTC. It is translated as CASSSIRQGVASYEQYF.

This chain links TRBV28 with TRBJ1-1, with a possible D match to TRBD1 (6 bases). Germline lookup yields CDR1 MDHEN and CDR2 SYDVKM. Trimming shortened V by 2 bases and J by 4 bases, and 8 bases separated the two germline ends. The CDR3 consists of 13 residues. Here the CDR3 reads CASSLVGGTEAFF. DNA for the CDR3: TGTGCCAGCAGTTTAGTAGGGGGCACTGAAGCTTTCTTT.

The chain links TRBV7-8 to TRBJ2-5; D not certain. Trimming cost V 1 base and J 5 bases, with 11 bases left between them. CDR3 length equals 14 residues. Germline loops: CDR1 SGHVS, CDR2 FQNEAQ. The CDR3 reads CASSLGVGWETQYF. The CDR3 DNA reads TGTGCCAGCAGCTTAGGGGTGGGCTGGGAGACCCAGTACTTC.

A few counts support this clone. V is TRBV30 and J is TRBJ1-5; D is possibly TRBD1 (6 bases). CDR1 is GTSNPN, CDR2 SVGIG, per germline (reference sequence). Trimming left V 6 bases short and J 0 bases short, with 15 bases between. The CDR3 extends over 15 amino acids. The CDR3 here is CACRRQGISNQPQHF. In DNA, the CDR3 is TGTGCCTGTCGTCGGCAGGGGATTAGCAATCAGCCCCAGCATTTT.

The CDR3 region is CASRLAGGPFNEQFF. The CDR3 DNA reads as TGTGCCAGTAGACTAGCGGGAGGGCCATTTAATGAGCAGTTCTTC. The gene calls are TRBV19 and TRBJ2-1, with 13 bases matching TRBD2. Germline CDR1 and CDR2: LNHDA and SQIVND (reference sequence). Trimming removed 6 bases from V and 7 bases from J; junction bases left unmatched: 6. The CDR3 is made up of 15 amino acids.

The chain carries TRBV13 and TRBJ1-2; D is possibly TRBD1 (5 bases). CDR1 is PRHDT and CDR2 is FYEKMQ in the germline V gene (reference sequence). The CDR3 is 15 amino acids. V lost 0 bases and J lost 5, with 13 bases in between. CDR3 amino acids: CASSLGQAAIYGYTF. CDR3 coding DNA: TGTGCCAGCAGCTTAGGACAGGCAGCAATTTATGGCTACACCTTC.

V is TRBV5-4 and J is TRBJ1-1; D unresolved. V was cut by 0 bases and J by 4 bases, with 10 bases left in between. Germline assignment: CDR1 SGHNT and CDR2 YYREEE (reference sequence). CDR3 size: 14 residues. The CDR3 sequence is CASSLARGRTEAFF. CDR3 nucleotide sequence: TGTGCCAGCAGCTTGGCCCGAGGTCGCACTGAAGCTTTCTTT.

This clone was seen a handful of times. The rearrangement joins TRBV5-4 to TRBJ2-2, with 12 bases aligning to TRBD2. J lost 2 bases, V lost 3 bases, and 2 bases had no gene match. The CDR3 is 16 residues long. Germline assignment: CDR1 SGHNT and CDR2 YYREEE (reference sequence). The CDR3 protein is CASSSGLAGNTGELFF. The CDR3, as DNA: TGTGCCAGCAGCTCGGGACTAGCGGGCAACACCGGGGAGCTGTTTTTT.

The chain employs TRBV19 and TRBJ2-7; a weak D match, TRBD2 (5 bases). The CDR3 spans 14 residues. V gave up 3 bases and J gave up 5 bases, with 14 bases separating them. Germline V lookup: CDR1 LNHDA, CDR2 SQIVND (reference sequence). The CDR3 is CASSIRGFGNEQYF. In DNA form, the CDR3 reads TGTGCCAGTAGTATCCGGGGTTTTGGCAACGAGCAGTACTTC.

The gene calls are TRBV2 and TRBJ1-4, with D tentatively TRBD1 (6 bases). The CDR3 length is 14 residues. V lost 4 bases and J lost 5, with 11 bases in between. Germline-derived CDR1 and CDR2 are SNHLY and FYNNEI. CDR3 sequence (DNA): TGTGCCAGCAGTGGGGGGCCCTTCAATGAAAAACTGTTTTTT. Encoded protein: CASSGGPFNEKLFF.

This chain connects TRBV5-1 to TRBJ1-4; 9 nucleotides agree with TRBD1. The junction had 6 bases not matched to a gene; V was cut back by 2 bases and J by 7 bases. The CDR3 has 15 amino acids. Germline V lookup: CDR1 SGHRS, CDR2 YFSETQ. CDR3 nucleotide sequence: TGCGCCAGCAGCTTACAGGGGGCGCAGGGTGAAAAACTGTTTTTT. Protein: CASSLQGAQGEKLFF. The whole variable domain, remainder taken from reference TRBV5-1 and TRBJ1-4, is KAGVTQTPRYLIKTRGQQVTLSCSPISGHRSVSWYQQTPGQGLQFLFEYFSETQRNKGNFPGRFSGRQFSNSRSEMNVSTLELGDSALYLCASSLQGAQGEKLFFGSGTQLSVL.

The CDR3 loop is CASSPTQGEGTGELFF. The CDR3 DNA reads TGTGCCAGCAGCCCGACCCAAGGGGAAGGCACCGGGGAGCTGTTTTTT. The J gene is TRBJ2-2, the V gene TRBV11-3; TRBD1 is a possible D gene (5 bases). CDR1 is SGHNT and CDR2 is YENEEA in the germline V gene. The CDR3 totals 16 residues. V dropped 5 bases and J dropped 4 bases, with 17 bases sitting between them.

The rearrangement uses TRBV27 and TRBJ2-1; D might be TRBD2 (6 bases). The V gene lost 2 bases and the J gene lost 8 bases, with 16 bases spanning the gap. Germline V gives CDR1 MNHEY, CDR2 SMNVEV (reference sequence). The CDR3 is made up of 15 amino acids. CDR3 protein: CASSLEGLGLDEQFF. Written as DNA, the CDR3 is TGTGCCAGCAGTTTAGAGGGACTGGGTTTGGATGAGCAGTTCTTC.

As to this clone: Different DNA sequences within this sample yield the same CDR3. The CDR3 region has the DNA TGCGCCAGCAGCCAAGACCGAGAGACCCAGTACTTC. This translates into CASSQDRETQYF. The chain is built from TRBV4-1 and TRBJ2-5, with D unclear. Trimming left V 0 bases short and J 4 bases short, with 3 bases between. The germline V gene encodes CDR1 MGHRA and CDR2 YSYEKL. This CDR3 spans 12 amino acids.

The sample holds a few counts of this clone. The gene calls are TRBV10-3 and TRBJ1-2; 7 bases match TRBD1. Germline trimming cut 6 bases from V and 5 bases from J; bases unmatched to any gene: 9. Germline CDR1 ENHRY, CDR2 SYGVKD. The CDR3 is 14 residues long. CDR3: CAIRGAGTDYGYTF. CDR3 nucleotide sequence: TGTGCCATCAGGGGAGCCGGGACAGATTATGGCTACACCTTC.